The 16 T cell receptor beta chains presented below share a single source sample, sequenced in a study of regulatory T cells in long-lasting Graves disease. For TCR beta, libraries came from iRepertoire HTBI primers and Arm-PCR of CDR3 regions. In TCRdb, the multiplex PCR reads were re-called with MiXCR into one record per CDR3 protein. The sample has 200,000 to 250,000 distinct CDR3 sequences, 15% to 20% seen once. Noted time point: newly diagnosed GD, antithyroid drugs for less than 3 months. PBMCs provided the RNA from which the TCR library was made. The same data also contributed to another study, on T cells in Graves' hyperthyroidism and ophthalmopathy.

The sequenced sample was peripheral blood mononuclear cells (PBMCs), obtained at new diagnosis, from a patient treated with antithyroid drugs. Receptors were obtained from a woman in her 30s with Graves disease.

This clonotype was recorded at least ten times. The V and J genes are TRBV2 and TRBJ1-1; tentatively, D is TRBD1 (6 bases). The V end lost 7 bases, the J end lost 0 bases, and 12 bases lay between the germline ends. CDR3 length: 14 residues. The V gene's germline CDR1 is SNHLY and CDR2 FYNNEI. The CDR3 region has the DNA TGTGCCAGCACCCTTCGGGGGCTGAACACTGAAGCTTTCTTT. This codes for CASTLRGLNTEAFF.

Ten or more counts support this clonotype. A much larger clone is a single base away; this may be a read error. The rearrangement joins TRBV2 to TRBJ2-1; D possibly corresponds to TRBD2 (6 bases). Germline V gene sequence: CDR1 SNHLY, CDR2 FYNNEI. The CDR3 is 15 amino acids. Trimming removed 3 bases at V and 0 bases at J, with 9 bases between. The CDR3 DNA reads TGTGCCAGCAGTGACCCCGGGGGCTCCTACAATGAGCAGTTCTTC. It yields the protein CASSDPGGSYNEQFF.

This clonotype was seen at least ten times. The V call is TRBV28, the J call TRBJ1-1; possible D gene TRBD1, 5 bases. Germline V lookup: CDR1 MDHEN, CDR2 SYDVKM. The V gene lost 2 bases and the J gene lost 6 bases, with 16 bases spanning the gap. This CDR3 is built from 15 residues. This CDR3 reads CASSLAALVGAEAFF. The CDR3 coding sequence is TGTGCCAGCAGTTTAGCAGCCCTTGTAGGGGCTGAAGCTTTCTTT.

The table lists this clonotype with many counts. One end of the junction is discordant with germline, which a read error may explain. J is TRBJ2-1 and V is TRBV4-2; 11 bases fit TRBD1. Germline V gives CDR1 LGHNA, CDR2 YNFKEQ. This CDR3 has 15 residues. The CDR3 sequence is CASSLGTGGYSEQFF. Written as DNA, the CDR3 is TGTGCCAGCAGCCTCGGGACAGGGGGTTACAGTGAGCAGTTCTTC.

The chain links TRBV7-2 to TRBJ2-7; 11 bases are shared with TRBD2. The V gene's germline CDR1 is SGHTA and CDR2 FQGNSA. J lost 4 bases, V lost 1 base, and 6 bases had no gene match. This CDR3 spans 16 amino acids. CDR3 nucleotide sequence: TGTGCCAGCAGCTTAGTATCGCCTAGCGGGGGGTACGAGCAGTACTTC. This translates into CASSLVSPSGGYEQYF.

This clonotype was seen at least ten times. The V gene is TRBV9, the J gene TRBJ1-6; D may be TRBD1 (5 bases). The length of the CDR3 is 16 residues. V dropped 3 bases and J dropped 7 bases, with 17 bases sitting between them. CDR1 is SGDLS, CDR2 YYNGEE, per germline. The CDR3 DNA reads as TGTGCCAGCAGCGCCGGCCGAGGGGCTTACAATTCACCCCTCCACTTT. This translates into CASSAGRGAYNSPLHF. Looking up the rest from reference TRBV9 and TRBJ1-6 gives the full variable domain: DSGVTQTPKHLITATGQRVTLRCSPRSGDLSVYWYQQSLDQGLQFLIQYYNGEERAKGNILERFSAQQFPDLHSELNLSSLELGDSALYFCASSAGRGAYNSPLHFGNGTRLTVT.

Many counts were recorded for this clonotype. The rearrangement uses TRBV24-1 and TRBJ2-3, with 10 bases aligning to TRBD1. CDR3 size: 15 residues. Germline V gene data show CDR1 as KGHDR and CDR2 as SFDVKD. With 2 bases clipped from V and 5 bases from J, the junction kept 3 bases outside the gene matches. CDR3 residues: CATSDWTGGQDTQYF. CDR3 nucleotide sequence: TGTGCCACCAGTGATTGGACAGGGGGTCAAGATACGCAGTATTTT.

About this clonotype: It is likely a read error: a sequence one base away is far more abundant. The CDR3 ends on some other residue instead of the conserved phenylalanine or tryptophan, so this is likely a read error. The chain carries TRBV6-5 and TRBJ2-7; D perhaps matches TRBD2 (5 bases). CDR1 MNHEY and CDR2 SVGAGI come from the germline V gene. CDR3 length: 11 residues. Trimming pared 4 bases from V and 9 bases from J, leaving 10 bases between. In DNA, the CDR3 is TGTGCCAGCAGTTTCTCAGGAGGGCAGTACTCC. Its translation: CASSFSGGQYS.

This clonotype was picked up many times. V usage is TRBV27 and J usage is TRBJ2-2, with 9 bases lining up with TRBD2. The CDR3 is made up of 20 amino acids. V was pared by 1 base and J by 8 bases, with 20 bases of the junction left unmatched. Germline V gene data show CDR1 as MNHEY and CDR2 as SMNVEV (reference sequence). DNA for the CDR3: TGTGCCAGCAGTTTATTCCCCCGACTTGTTGCGGGAGGGCCCCGGGGGGAGCTGTTTTTT. It codes for CASSLFPRLVAGGPRGELFF.

In this sample, this clonotype turned up many times. The chain couples TRBV19 to TRBJ1-1; no clear D. This CDR3 has 13 residues. CDR1 is LNHDA and CDR2 is SQIVND in the germline V gene (reference sequence). The V end was cut by 3 bases, the J end by 4 bases, with 9 bases between. The CDR3, as DNA: TGTGCCAGTAGTATGATGGCCGGCACTGAAGCTTTCTTT. Protein product: CASSMMAGTEAFF.

Concerning this clonotype itself: A far larger clone is just one base off, so this is likely a read error. As the CDR3 is not closed by the conserved phenylalanine or tryptophan, this likely results from a read error. The chain couples TRBV9 to TRBJ2-1; 9 nucleotides align to TRBD2. Germline V gene sequence: CDR1 SGDLS, CDR2 YYNGEE. The length of the CDR3 is 14 residues. V was clipped by 4 bases and J by 7 bases; unmatched bases: 6. CDR3 bases: TGTGCCAGCAGCCTGGGCGGGGGGGTTAATGAGCAGTTCTCC. Amino acids: CASSLGGGVNEQFS.

At least ten counts were recorded for this clonotype. The V gene is TRBV7-6, the J gene TRBJ2-3; D is tentatively TRBD1 or TRBD2 (6 bases each). Germline CDR1 SGHVS, CDR2 FNYEAQ. CDR3 size: 14 residues. V was shortened by 2 bases and J by 3 bases, with 9 bases between the two germline ends. The CDR3 here is CASSLRGETDTQYF. For the CDR3, the DNA is TGTGCCAGCAGCTTAAGGGGGGAGACAGATACGCAGTATTTT.

There are a few counts of this clonotype. A read error may be the cause here, since a much bigger clone is one base away. This chain connects TRBV7-2 to TRBJ2-7, with unresolved D. V lost 5 bases and J 7 bases, leaving 15 bases between the germline ends. Germline V gene data show CDR1 as SGHTA and CDR2 as FQGNSA. The CDR3 extends over 13 amino acids. The CDR3 sequence is CASSPQVPREQYF. CDR3 DNA: TGTGCCAGCAGCCCCCAGGTCCCTAGGGAGCAGTACTTC.

This clonotype was seen many times. The chain employs TRBV20-1 and TRBJ1-2, with unresolved D. V was pared by 0 bases and J by 6 bases, with 11 bases between. This CDR3 has 13 residues. CDR1 and CDR2 from the germline V gene are DFQATT and SNEGSKA (reference sequence). CDR3 sequence: CSARDGRANGYTF. CDR3 nucleotide sequence: TGCAGTGCTAGAGATGGCAGAGCGAATGGCTACACCTTC.

This clonotype was detected only a few times. This rearrangement joins TRBV15 to TRBJ2-3; 11 nucleotides align to TRBD2. This CDR3 region has 21 residues. The junction had 24 bases not matched to a gene; V was cut back by 6 bases and J by 4 bases. CDR1 is LNHNV and CDR2 is YYDKDF in the germline V gene (reference sequence). This CDR3 reads CATRTISGLADKGGSADTQYF. CDR3 nucleotides: TGTGCCACCAGAACTATTTCGGGACTAGCGGATAAAGGGGGTAGCGCAGATACGCAGTATTTT.

The CDR3 sequence is CASSLATSSGQLNYGYTF. CDR3 nucleotide sequence: TGCGCCAGCAGCTTGGCGACGTCGAGTGGGCAGCTTAACTATGGCTACACCTTC. The J gene is TRBJ1-2, the V gene TRBV5-1; D remains unclear. This CDR3 region has 18 residues. Trimming cost V 0 bases and J 1 base, with 19 bases left between them. CDR1 and CDR2 from the germline V gene are SGHRS and YFSETQ.